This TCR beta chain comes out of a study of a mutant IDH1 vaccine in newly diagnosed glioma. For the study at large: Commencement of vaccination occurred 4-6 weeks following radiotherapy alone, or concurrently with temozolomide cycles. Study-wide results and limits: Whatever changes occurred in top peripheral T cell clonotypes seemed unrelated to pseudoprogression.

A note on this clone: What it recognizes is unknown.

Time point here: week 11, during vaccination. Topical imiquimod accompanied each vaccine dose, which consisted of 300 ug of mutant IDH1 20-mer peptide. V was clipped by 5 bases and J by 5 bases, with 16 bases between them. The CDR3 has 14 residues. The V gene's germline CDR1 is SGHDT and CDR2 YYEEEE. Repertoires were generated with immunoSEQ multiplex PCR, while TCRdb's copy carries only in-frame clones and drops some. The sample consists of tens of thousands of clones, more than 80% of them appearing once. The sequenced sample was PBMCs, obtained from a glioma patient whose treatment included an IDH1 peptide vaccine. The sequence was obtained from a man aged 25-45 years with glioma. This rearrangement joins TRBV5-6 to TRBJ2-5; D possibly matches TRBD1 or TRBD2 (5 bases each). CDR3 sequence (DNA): TGTGCCAGCAGAAGGGGACCGCTTTCGGAGACCCAGTACTTC. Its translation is CASRRGPLSETQYF.